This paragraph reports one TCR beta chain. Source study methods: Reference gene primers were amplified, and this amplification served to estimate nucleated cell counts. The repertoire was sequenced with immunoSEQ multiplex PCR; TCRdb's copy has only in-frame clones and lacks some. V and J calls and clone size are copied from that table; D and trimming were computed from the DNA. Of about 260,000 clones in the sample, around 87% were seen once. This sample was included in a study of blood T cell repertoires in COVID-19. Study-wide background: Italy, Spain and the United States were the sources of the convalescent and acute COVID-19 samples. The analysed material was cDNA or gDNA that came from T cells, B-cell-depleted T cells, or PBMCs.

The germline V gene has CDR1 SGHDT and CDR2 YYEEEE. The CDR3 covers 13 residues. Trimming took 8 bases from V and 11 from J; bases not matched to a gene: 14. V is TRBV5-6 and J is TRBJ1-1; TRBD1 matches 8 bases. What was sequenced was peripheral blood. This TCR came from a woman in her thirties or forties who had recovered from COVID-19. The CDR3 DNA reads TGTGCCAGTCGGCAGGGGGCGAAGGGGGTGGCTTTCTTT. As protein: CASRQGAKGVAFF. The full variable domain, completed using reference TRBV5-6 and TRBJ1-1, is DAGVTQSPTHLIKTRGQQVTLRCSPKSGHDTVSWYQQALGQGPQFIFQYYEEEERQRGNFPDRFSGHQFPNYSSELNVNALLLGDSALYLCASRQGAKGVAFFGQGTRLTVV.